The TCR beta chain under discussion was sequenced for a study of CD4 T cells in relation to SARS-CoV-2 and coronaviruses. A word on this clone: The antigen is unknown.

Only in-frame clones appear in the TCRdb table, and some are missing; sequencing was by immunoSEQ multiplex PCR. The table has some 38,000 clones, about three quarters seen once; the top ten hold about a fifth. The material sequenced was memory CD4+ T cells from PBMCs, cultured in vitro. The clonotype comes from an adult with COVID-19.

The CDR3 loop reads CASGYSGQYGYTF. The CDR3 DNA follows: TGTGCCAGCGGTTATTCAGGACAGTATGGCTACACCTTC. The rearrangement uses TRBV28 and TRBJ1-2; D is perhaps TRBD1 (6 bases). With 8 bases removed from V and 5 bases from J, the gap between germline ends came to 15 bases. CDR3 size: 13 residues. The germline gives CDR1 MDHEN, CDR2 SYDVKM.